Listed below are T cell receptor beta chains from one sample, sequenced in a study of post-analysis software for immune sequencing data. TCRdb fed the PCR reads into MiXCR, producing one record per CDR3 protein. Of roughly 800,000 distinct CDR3 sequences listed, roughly 27% are singletons. Source material: blood. These receptors came from a girl between 5 and 17 years old with multiple sclerosis. Both conserved end residues are part of each CDR3. Fields, in order: CDR3 protein, CDR3 DNA, D gene, clone size, V gene, J gene. D genes are given only for firm matches. Clone size is stated in some rows and not others, as once, few, many or a class when expanded.

CASTLGSSYNEQFF	TGTGCCAGCACGCTAGGGAGCTCCTACAATGAGCAGTTCTTC	-	few	TRBV6-2/TRBV6-3	TRBJ2-1
CASSRGQAAAGYTF	TGTGCCAGCAGTAGGGGACAGGCCGCGGCGGGCTACACCTTC	TRBD1	few	TRBV25-1	TRBJ1-2
CASSLQGSSADTQYF	TGTGCCAGCAGCTTACAGGGCTCGAGTGCAGATACGCAGTATTTT	-	-	TRBV7-3	TRBJ2-3
CASSQLLSSGGANEKLFF	TGCGCCAGCAGCCAATTACTAAGCTCAGGGGGCGCAAATGAAAAACTGTTTTTT	TRBD1	few	TRBV4-1	TRBJ1-4
CSVGRTGVATEAFF	TGCAGCGTCGGCAGGACAGGGGTCGCCACTGAAGCTTTCTTT	TRBD1	-	TRBV29-1	TRBJ1-1
CAISGTGGIYEQYF	TGTGCCATCAGTGGGACGGGAGGGATATACGAGCAGTACTTC	TRBD2	few	TRBV10-3	TRBJ2-7
CASTPNGGEQFF	TGTGCCAGCACCCCGAACGGGGGAGAGCAGTTCTTC	-	-	TRBV5-5	TRBJ2-1
CGTRQVYEQYF	TGTGGAACGCGACAAGTCTACGAGCAGTACTTC	-	-	TRBV6-2/TRBV6-3	TRBJ2-7
CASRLTARETQYF	TGTGCCAGCAGACTAACGGCCCGCGAGACCCAGTACTTC	-	few	TRBV3-1	TRBJ2-5
CASSRARLAGNEQYF	TGTGCCAGCAGCCGTGCCAGGCTAGCGGGAAACGAGCAGTACTTC	TRBD2	many	TRBV6-5	TRBJ2-7
CSASPLAGAGEQYF	TGCAGTGCTAGTCCCCTAGCGGGAGCGGGTGAGCAGTACTTC	TRBD2	few	TRBV20-1	TRBJ2-7
CASNEMTQPQHF	TGTGCCAGCAACGAAATGACTCAGCCCCAGCATTTT	-	few	TRBV6-2/TRBV6-3	TRBJ1-5
CASSRTGWSNTEAFF	TGTGCCAGCAGTCGGACAGGTTGGTCGAACACTGAAGCTTTCTTT	TRBD1	-	TRBV6-5	TRBJ1-1
CSARGLAGEVREQYF	TGCAGTGCACGGGGACTAGCGGGAGAGGTGCGGGAGCAGTACTTC	TRBD2	-	TRBV20-1	TRBJ2-5
CASSVNVFRANVLTF	TGTGCCAGCAGCGTGAACGTCTTCCGGGCCAACGTCCTGACTTTC	-	-	TRBV7-2	TRBJ2-6
CAVSEPSGRTYNEQFF	TGTGCCGTCAGTGAGCCTAGCGGGAGGACATACAATGAGCAGTTCTTC	TRBD2	-	TRBV10-3	TRBJ2-1
CASRRLAHEQYF	TGTGCCAGCAGGAGGTTAGCCCACGAGCAGTACTTC	-	-	TRBV6-5	TRBJ2-7
CSVEGSRGRYGYTF	TGCAGCGTTGAAGGTAGCAGGGGACGATATGGCTACACCTTC	-	few	TRBV29-1	TRBJ1-2
CASSLAWTVYEQYF	TGTGCCAGCAGCTTAGCCTGGACAGTTTACGAGCAGTACTTC	-	few	TRBV7-2	TRBJ2-7
CASRNTGELFF	TGTGCCAGCAGGAACACCGGGGAGCTGTTTTTT	-	few	TRBV6-6	TRBJ2-2
CSASSKETQYF	TGCAGTGCTTCTTCTAAAGAGACCCAGTACTTC	-	-	TRBV20-1	TRBJ2-5
CASNLWREVPDTQYF	TGTGCCAGCAATTTGTGGCGGGAGGTCCCAGATACGCAGTATTTT	TRBD2	few	TRBV27	TRBJ2-3
CASRADRGNQWLAKNIQYF	TGTGCCAGCAGGGCGGACAGGGGAAACCAATGGCTAGCCAAAAACATTCAGTACTTC	TRBD1	few	TRBV2	TRBJ2-4
CASRQGRGKPLGGYTF	TGTGCCAGCAGGCAGGGCAGGGGGAAGCCCTTGGGCGGCTACACCTTC	TRBD1	-	TRBV3-1	TRBJ1-2
CASSPPGLGQPQHF	TGTGCCAGCAGCCCCCCAGGGTTAGGCCAGCCCCAGCATTTT	-	few	TRBV27	TRBJ1-5
CSATNQINSPLHF	TGCAGTGCTACAAACCAGATCAATTCACCCCTCCACTTT	-	few	TRBV20-1	TRBJ1-6
CASSVGSRDTDTQYF	TGTGCCAGCAGCGTAGGAAGCCGGGACACAGATACGCAGTATTTT	-	few	TRBV9	TRBJ2-3
CASRKGSSEAFF	TGTGCCAGCAGGAAAGGCAGCTCTGAAGCTTTCTTT	-	-	TRBV6-2/TRBV6-3	TRBJ1-1
CASSLAPDRGYEQYF	TGCGCCAGCAGCTTGGCCCCGGACAGGGGGTACGAGCAGTACTTC	TRBD1	many	TRBV5-1	TRBJ2-7
CASSLGARGITDTQYF	TGTGCCAGCAGCTTAGGGGCCAGGGGGATCACAGATACGCAGTATTTT	TRBD1	-	TRBV13	TRBJ2-3
CASRVGWERKETQYF	TGCGCCAGCAGAGTTGGGTGGGAGAGGAAAGAGACCCAGTACTTC	-	-	TRBV5-1	TRBJ2-5
CSARDPGINTEAFF	TGCAGTGCTAGAGATCCGGGGATTAACACTGAAGCTTTCTTT	-	-	TRBV20-1	TRBJ1-1
CASSLTGVRETQYF	TGTGCCAGCAGCCTGACAGGGGTGAGAGAGACCCAGTACTTC	TRBD1	few	TRBV3-1	TRBJ2-5
CASSLGRHLRQETQYF	TGTGCCAGCAGCTTGGGTCGGCACCTCCGACAAGAGACCCAGTACTTC	-	-	TRBV11-2	TRBJ2-5